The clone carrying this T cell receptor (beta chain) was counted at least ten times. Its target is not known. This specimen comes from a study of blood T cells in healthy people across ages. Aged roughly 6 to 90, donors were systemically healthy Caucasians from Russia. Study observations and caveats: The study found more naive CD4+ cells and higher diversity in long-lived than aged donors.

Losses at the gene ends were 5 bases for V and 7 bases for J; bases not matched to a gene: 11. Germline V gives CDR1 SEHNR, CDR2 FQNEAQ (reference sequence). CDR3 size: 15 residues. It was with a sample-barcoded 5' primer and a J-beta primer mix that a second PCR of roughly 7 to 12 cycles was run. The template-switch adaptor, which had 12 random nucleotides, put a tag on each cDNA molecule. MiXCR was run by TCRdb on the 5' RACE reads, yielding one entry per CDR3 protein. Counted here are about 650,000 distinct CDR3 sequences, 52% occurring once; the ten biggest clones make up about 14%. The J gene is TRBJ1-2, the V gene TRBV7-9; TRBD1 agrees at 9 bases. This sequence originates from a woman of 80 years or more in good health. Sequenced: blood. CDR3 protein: CASSQYRTGEGGYTF. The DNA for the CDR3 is TGTGCCAGCAGCCAATATCGGACAGGGGAGGGTGGCTACACCTTC. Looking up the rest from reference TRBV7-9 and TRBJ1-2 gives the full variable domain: DTGVSQNPRHKITKRGQNVTFRCDPISEHNRLYWYRQTLGQGPEFLTYFQNEAQLEKSRLLSDRFSAERPKGSFSTLEIQRTEQGDSAMYLCASSQYRTGEGGYTFGSGTRLTVV.